The present T cell receptor beta chain was sequenced within a study of T cell repertoires in cytomegalovirus infection. Per the germline V gene, CDR1 is MGHRA and CDR2 is YSYEKL. This CDR3 has 16 amino acids. The ends were cut back, 3 bases at V and 0 bases at J, with 12 bases in the middle. With respect to this clonotype: Its target is unknown.

TCRdb recomputed calls from the reads with MiXCR, one row per CDR3 protein. The repertoire holds roughly 500,000 distinct CDR3 sequences, 30% to 40% seen once, with 15% to 20% in the top ten. Notes on the study in general: The ex vivo response showed dominance by HLA-C-restricted CMV-specific TCR beta clonotypes.

The origin of this receptor is a human donor in good health (CMV status not recorded). Some clones in this sample may be carry-over from other donors' samples. The chain is built from TRBV4-1 and TRBJ1-5; D gene unclear. The source was cultured PBMCs, collected from culture after CMV antigen stimulation. This CDR3 reads CASSQGLADSNQPQHF. The CDR3 DNA reads TGCGCCAGCAGCCAGGGGTTGGCGGATAGCAATCAGCCCCAGCATTTT.